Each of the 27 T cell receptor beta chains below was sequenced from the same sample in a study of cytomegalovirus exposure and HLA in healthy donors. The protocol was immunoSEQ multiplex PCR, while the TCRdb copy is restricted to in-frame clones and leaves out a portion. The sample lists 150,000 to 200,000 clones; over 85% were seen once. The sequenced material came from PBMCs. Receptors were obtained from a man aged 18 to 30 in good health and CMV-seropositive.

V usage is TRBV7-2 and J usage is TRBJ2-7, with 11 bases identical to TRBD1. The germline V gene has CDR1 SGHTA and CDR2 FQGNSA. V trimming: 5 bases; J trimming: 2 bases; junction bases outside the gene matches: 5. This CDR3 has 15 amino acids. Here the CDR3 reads CASSARTGGPYEQYF. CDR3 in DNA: TGTGCCAGCAGCGCCCGGACAGGGGGCCCCTACGAGCAGTACTTC.

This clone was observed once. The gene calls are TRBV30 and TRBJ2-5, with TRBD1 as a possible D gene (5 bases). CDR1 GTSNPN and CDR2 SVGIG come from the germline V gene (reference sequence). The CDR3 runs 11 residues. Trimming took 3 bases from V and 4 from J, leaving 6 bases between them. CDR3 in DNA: TGTGCCTGGAGCAGGGCAGAGACCCAGTACTTC. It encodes CAWSRAETQYF.

CDR3 sequence: CSDGVVRTFRSSYYGYTF. DNA for the CDR3: TGCAGCGACGGGGTGGTTAGGACCTTCCGCTCGTCATACTATGGCTACACCTTC. The chain combines TRBV29-1 with TRBJ1-2; the D is unclear. Per germline, CDR1 SQVTM and CDR2 ANQGSEA. This CDR3 is built from 18 residues. Trimming shortened V by 7 bases and J by 3 bases, and 30 bases separated the two germline ends.

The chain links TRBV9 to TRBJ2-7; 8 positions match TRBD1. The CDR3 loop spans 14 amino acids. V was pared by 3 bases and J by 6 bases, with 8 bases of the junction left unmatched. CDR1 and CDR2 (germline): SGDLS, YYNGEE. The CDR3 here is CASSAGQGVSEQYF. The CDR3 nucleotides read TGTGCCAGCAGCGCAGGACAGGGAGTGAGCGAGCAGTACTTC.

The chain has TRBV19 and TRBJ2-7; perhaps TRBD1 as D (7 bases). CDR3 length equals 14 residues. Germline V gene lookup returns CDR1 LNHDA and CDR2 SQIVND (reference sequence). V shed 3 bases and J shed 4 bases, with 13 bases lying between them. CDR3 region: CASSMTTGRYEQYF. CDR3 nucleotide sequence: TGTGCCAGTAGTATGACGACAGGGAGGTACGAGCAGTACTTC.

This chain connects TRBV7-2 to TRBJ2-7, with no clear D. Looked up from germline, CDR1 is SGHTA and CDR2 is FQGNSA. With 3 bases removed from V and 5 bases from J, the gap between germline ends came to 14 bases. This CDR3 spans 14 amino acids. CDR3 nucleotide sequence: TGTGCCAGCAGCTTTTCTTGGCAGGCCGACGAGCAGTACTTC. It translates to CASSFSWQADEQYF.

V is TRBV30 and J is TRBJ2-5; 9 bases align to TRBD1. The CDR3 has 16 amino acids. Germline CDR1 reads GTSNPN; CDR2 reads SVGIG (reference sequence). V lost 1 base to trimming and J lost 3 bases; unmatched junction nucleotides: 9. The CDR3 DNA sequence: TGTGCCTGGAGTGACCCGGGACAGGGCCGAAAAGAGACCCAGTACTTC. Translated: CAWSDPGQGRKETQYF.

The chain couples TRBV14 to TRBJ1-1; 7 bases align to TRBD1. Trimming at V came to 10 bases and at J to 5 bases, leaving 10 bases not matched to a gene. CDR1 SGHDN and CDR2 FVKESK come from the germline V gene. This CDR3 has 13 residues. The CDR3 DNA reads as TGTGCCACCCGCAACAGGGGAGAAACTGAAGCTTTCTTT. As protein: CATRNRGETEAFF. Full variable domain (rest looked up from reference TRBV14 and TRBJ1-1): EAGVTQFPSHSVIEKGQTVTLRCDPISGHDNLYWYRRVMGKEIKFLLHFVKESKQDESGMPNNRFLAERTGGTYSTLKVQPAELEDSGVYFCATRNRGETEAFFGQGTRLTVV.

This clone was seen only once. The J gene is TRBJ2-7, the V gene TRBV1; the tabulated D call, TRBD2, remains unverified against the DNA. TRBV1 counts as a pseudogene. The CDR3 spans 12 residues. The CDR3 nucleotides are TGCACCAGCAGCCAACGAGTCTACGAGCAGTACTTC. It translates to CTSSQRVYEQYF.

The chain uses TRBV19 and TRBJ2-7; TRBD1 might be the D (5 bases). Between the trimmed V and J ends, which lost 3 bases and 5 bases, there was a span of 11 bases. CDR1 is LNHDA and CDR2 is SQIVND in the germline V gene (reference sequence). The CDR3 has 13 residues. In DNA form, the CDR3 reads TGTGCCAGTAGTATTGGCAGGGCCAACGAGCAGTACTTC. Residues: CASSIGRANEQYF.

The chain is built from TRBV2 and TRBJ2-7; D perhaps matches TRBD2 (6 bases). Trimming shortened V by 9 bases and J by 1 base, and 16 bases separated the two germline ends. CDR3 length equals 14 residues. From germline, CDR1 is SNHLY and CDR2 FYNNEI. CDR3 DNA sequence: TGTGCCAGTACAACTAGCAGCGGATCCTACGAGCAGTACTTC. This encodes CASTTSSGSYEQYF.

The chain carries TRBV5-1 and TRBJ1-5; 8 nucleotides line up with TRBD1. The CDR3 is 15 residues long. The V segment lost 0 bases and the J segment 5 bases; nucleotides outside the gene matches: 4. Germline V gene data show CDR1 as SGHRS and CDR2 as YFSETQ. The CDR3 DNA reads TGCGCCAGCAGCTTGGAGGGCAGGGGGCATCAGCCCCAGCATTTT. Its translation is CASSLEGRGHQPQHF.

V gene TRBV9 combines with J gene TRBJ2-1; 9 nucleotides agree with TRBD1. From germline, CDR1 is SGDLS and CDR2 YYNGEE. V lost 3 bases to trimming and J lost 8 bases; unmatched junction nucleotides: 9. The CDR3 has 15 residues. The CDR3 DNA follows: TGTGCCAGCAGCGCGTCGGGACAGGGTATCCATGAGCAGTTCTTC. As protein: CASSASGQGIHEQFF.

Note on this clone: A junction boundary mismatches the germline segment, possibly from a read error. The CDR3 DNA reads as TGTGCTAGCAGCCCGAGCGGGAGGGGCGAGACCCAGTACTTC. Residues: CASSPSGRGETQYF. The chain combines TRBV7-7 with TRBJ2-5; 10 bases are a match to TRBD2. Germline loops: CDR1 SSHAT, CDR2 FNYEAQ (reference sequence). The CDR3 sequence is 14 residues long.

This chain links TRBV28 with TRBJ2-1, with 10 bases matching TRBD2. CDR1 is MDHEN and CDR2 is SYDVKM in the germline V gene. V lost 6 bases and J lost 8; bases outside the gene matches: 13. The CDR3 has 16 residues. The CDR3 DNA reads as TGTGCCAGCAGCCGCTCTTTGACTAGCGGGTGGGATGAGCAGTTCTTC. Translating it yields CASSRSLTSGWDEQFF.

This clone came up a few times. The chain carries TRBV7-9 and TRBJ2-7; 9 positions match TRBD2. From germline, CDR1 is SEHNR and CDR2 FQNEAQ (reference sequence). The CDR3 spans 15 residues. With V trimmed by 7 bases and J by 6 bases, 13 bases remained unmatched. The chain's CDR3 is CASIPIGREGLEQYF. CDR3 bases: TGTGCCAGCATCCCTATTGGGCGGGAGGGCCTCGAGCAGTACTTC.

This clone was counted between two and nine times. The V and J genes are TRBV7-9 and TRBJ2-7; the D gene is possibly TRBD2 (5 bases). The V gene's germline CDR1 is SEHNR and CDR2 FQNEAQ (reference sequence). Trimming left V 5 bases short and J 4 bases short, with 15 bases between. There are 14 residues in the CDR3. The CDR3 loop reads CASSPSFQGYEQYF. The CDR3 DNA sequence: TGTGCCAGCAGCCCTAGCTTCCAAGGGTACGAGCAGTACTTC.

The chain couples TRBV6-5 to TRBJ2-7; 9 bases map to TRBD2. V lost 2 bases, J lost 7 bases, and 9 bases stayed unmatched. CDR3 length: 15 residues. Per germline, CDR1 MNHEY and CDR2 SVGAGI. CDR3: CASSYAASGTGEQYF. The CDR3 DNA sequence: TGTGCCAGCAGTTACGCGGCTAGCGGGACGGGAGAGCAGTACTTC.

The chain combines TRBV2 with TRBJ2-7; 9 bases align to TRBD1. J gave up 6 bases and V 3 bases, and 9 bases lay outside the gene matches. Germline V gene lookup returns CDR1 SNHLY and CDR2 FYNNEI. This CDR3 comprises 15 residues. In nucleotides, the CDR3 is TGTGCCAGCAGTGATCCGGGACAGGGATTCTCCGAGCAGTACTTC. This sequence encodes CASSDPGQGFSEQYF.

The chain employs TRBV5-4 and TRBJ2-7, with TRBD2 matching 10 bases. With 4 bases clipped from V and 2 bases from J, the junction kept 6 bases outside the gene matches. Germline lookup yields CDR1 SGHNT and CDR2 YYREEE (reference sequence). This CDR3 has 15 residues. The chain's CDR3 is CASSHSGRRAYEQYF. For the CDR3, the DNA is TGTGCCAGCAGCCATAGCGGGAGGAGGGCCTACGAGCAGTACTTC.

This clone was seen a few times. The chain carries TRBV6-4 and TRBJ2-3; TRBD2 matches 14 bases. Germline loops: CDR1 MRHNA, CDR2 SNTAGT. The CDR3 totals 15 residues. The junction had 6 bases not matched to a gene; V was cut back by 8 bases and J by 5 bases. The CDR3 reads CASGGLAGAGDTQYF. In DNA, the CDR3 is TGTGCCAGCGGGGGACTAGCGGGAGCGGGAGATACGCAGTATTTT.

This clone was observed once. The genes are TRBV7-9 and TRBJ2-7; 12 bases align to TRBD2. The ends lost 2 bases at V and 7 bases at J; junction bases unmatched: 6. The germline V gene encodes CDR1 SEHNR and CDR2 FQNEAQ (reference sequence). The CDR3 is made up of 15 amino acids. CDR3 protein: CASSLTTSGSEEQYF. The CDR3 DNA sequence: TGTGCCAGCAGCTTAACGACTAGCGGGAGTGAGGAGCAGTACTTC.

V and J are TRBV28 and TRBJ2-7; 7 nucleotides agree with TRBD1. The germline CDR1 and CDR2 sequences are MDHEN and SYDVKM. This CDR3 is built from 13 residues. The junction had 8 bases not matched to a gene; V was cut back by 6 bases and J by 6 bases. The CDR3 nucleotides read TGTGCCAGCAGAGCAGGGGGATCGGGCGAGCAGTACTTC. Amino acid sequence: CASRAGGSGEQYF. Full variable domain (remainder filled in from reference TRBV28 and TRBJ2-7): DVKVTQSSRYLVKRTGEKVFLECVQDMDHENMFWYRQDPGLGLRLIYFSYDVKMKEKGDIPEGYSVSREKKERFSLILESASTNQTSMYLCASRAGGSGEQYFGPGTRLTVT.

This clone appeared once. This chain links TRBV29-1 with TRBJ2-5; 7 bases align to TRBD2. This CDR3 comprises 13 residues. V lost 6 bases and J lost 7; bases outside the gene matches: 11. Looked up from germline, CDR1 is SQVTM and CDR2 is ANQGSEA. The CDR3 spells CSVTEVRGGTQYF. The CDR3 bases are TGCAGCGTAACCGAGGTTCGCGGGGGGACCCAGTACTTC. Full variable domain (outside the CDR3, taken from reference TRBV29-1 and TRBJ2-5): SAVISQKPSRDICQRGTSLTIQCQVDSQVTMMFWYRQQPGQSLTLIATANQGSEATYESGFVIDKFPISRPNLTFSTLTVSNMSPEDSSIYLCSVTEVRGGTQYFGPGTRLLVL.

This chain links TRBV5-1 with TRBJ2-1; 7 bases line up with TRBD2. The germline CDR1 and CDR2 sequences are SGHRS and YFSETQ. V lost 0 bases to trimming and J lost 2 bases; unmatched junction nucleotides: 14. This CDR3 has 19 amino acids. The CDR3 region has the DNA TGCGCCAGCAGCTTGGAGTCAGGTACTAGCGCGAATACCTACAATGAGCAGTTCTTC. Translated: CASSLESGTSANTYNEQFF.

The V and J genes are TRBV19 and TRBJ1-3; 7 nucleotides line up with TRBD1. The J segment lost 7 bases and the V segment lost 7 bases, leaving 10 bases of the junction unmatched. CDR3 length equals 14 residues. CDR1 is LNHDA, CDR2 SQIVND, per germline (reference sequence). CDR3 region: CASTPTGVRNTIYF. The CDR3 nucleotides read TGTGCCAGTACCCCAACAGGGGTAAGGAACACCATATATTTT.

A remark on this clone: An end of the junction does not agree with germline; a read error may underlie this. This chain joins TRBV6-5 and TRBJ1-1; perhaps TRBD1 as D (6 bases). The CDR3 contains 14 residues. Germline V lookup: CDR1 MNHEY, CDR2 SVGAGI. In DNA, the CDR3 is TGTGCCAGTGTCAGGGACACACGAACACTTGGGCTTTCTTTT. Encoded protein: CASVRDTRTLGLSF.